The rows below give T cell receptor beta chains drawn from one sample of a study of CD8+ T cells in alopecia areata. The data were produced by immunoSEQ multiplex PCR, yet TCRdb's version contains in-frame clones alone and is incomplete. This sample has 110,000 to 150,000 clones, with about four fifths found just once. The input for sequencing was CD8+ T cells sorted from blood, taken at week 4, from a patient treated with tofacitinib. These receptors all come from a human donor with alopecia areata. Both conserved end residues are part of each CDR3. D genes are given only for firm matches.

>TRBD2|TRBJ2-1|TRBV29-1|12
CSVEGGGNEQFF
TGCAGCGTTGAAGGGGGGGGCAATGAGCAGTTCTTC
>TRBD2|TRBJ2-7|TRBV9|13
CASSDSGAYEQYF
TGTGCCAGCAGCGATAGCGGGGCTTACGAGCAGTACTTC
>NA|TRBJ2-1|TRBV7-3|15
CASSKGRGPNNEQFF
TGTGCCAGCAGCAAAGGGCGGGGGCCCAACAATGAGCAGTTCTTC
>TRBD2|TRBJ2-7|TRBV2|14
CASSVRLAGYEQYF
TGTGCCAGCAGTGTTCGGCTAGCGGGCTACGAGCAGTACTTC
>NA|TRBJ2-5|TRBV7-2|12
CASSLARETQYF
TGTGCCAGCAGCTTAGCTCGCGAGACCCAGTACTTC
>NA|TRBJ2-1|TRBV11-2|13
CASSPPEDNEQFF
TGTGCCAGCTCCCCCCCCGAGGACAATGAGCAGTTCTTC
>TRBD1|TRBJ1-2|TRBV6-5|14
CASSYGQGNYGYTF
TGTGCCAGCAGTTACGGACAGGGTAACTATGGCTACACCTTC
>NA|TRBJ2-5|TRBV5-8|14
CASSLVQGQETQYF
TGTGCCAGCAGCTTGGTGCAGGGCCAAGAGACCCAGTACTTC
>NA|TRBJ2-3|TRBV27|13
CASRRGGTDTQYF
TGTGCCAGCAGGAGAGGGGGCACAGATACGCAGTATTTT
>NA|TRBJ1-1|TRBV6-5|13
CASSMGLNTEAFF
TGTGCCAGCAGTATGGGCTTGAACACTGAAGCTTTCTTT